This passage covers 28 T cell receptor beta chains from one sample sequenced in a study of control samples from healthy donors and cancer patients. Produced via immunoSEQ multiplex PCR; TCRdb's table is partial and in-frame only. The sample lists 100,000 to 120,000 clones; roughly 90% were seen once. Sequenced material: PBMCs. These receptors were taken from an older woman with lung cancer.

A few counts support this clone. The chain couples TRBV3-1 (or the pseudogene TRBV3-2) to TRBJ1-2, with D perhaps matching TRBD1 (5 bases). V lost 1 base and J lost 7, with 10 bases in between. The length of the CDR3 is 13 residues. Germline CDR1 and CDR2: LGHDT and YNNKEL (reference sequence). The DNA for the CDR3 is TGTGCCAGCAGCCAAGGTCGAGGGGTTGGCTACACCTTC. Translating gives CASSQGRGVGYTF.

The V call is TRBV14, the J call TRBJ2-7; no clear D gene. Germline values: CDR1 SGHDN, CDR2 FVKESK. V lost 3 bases and J lost 2, with 2 bases in between. The CDR3 length is 11 residues. The DNA for the CDR3 is TGTGCCAGCAGCCAGGCCTACGAGCAGTACTTC. This encodes CASSQAYEQYF.

The count of this clone is one. The chain is built from TRBV4-2 and TRBJ1-4; D unclear. Deletions cut 4 bases from V and 8 bases from J, with 11 bases between. This CDR3 region has 13 residues. The V gene's germline CDR1 is LGHNA and CDR2 YNFKEQ. In DNA, the CDR3 is TGTGCCAGCAGCCGGAGTGGACGGGAAAAACTGTTTTTT. Translating gives CASSRSGREKLFF.

This clone showed up just once. The chain couples TRBV19 to TRBJ1-1, with 9 bases aligning to TRBD1. Germline V gene lookup returns CDR1 LNHDA and CDR2 SQIVND (reference sequence). After removal of 4 bases from V and 0 bases from J, the junction contained 9 bases not matched to a gene. CDR3 length: 17 residues. The CDR3 spells CASSRPSHRGLNTEAFF. The CDR3 bases are TGTGCCAGTAGTAGACCTTCCCACAGGGGGCTGAACACTGAAGCTTTCTTT.

The chain joins TRBV11-2 to TRBJ1-2; 9 nucleotides agree with TRBD1. V was pared by 5 bases and J by 6 bases, with 4 bases of the junction left unmatched. The length of the CDR3 is 13 residues. Per the germline V gene, CDR1 is SGHAT and CDR2 is FQNNGV. The CDR3 DNA is TGTGCCAGCAGCCAAGACAGGGGGGATGGCTACACCTTC. Its protein is CASSQDRGDGYTF.

This clone came up a few times. The rearrangement links TRBV7-8 to TRBJ2-5; 12 bases are shared with TRBD2. Germline assignment: CDR1 SGHVS and CDR2 FQNEAQ. The CDR3 totals 16 residues. V lost 5 bases, J lost 5 bases, and 9 bases stayed unmatched. CDR3 nucleotide sequence: TGTGCCAGCAGCCCGCGACTAGCGGGAGCTGGGGAGACCCAGTACTTC. It translates to CASSPRLAGAGETQYF.

The chain recombines TRBV18 with TRBJ2-4; D gene uncertain. With 3 bases removed from V and 0 bases from J, the gap between germline ends came to 9 bases. The germline V gene encodes CDR1 KGHSH and CDR2 LQKENI. The CDR3 spans 15 residues. CDR3 DNA: TGTGCCAGCTCACCTGGGCTCCTAGCCAAAAACATTCAGTACTTC. Translating gives CASSPGLLAKNIQYF.

In this sample, this clone turned up once. This chain joins TRBV19 and TRBJ2-1; TRBD1 matches at 10 bases. CDR1 is LNHDA and CDR2 is SQIVND in the germline V gene (reference sequence). The CDR3 consists of 18 residues. Trimming at V came to 4 bases and at J to 0 bases, leaving 9 bases not matched to a gene. The chain's CDR3 is CASSTDRGRMSSYNEQFF. Written as DNA, the CDR3 is TGTGCCAGTAGTACTGACAGGGGGCGGATGAGCTCCTACAATGAGCAGTTCTTC.

The DNA of the CDR3 is TGTGCCAGCAGCTCCCCCATCCAGAACACTGAAGCTTTCTTT. Its translation is CASSSPIQNTEAFF. This sequence joins TRBV7-9 and TRBJ1-1; no definite D call. The germline gives CDR1 SEHNR, CDR2 FQNEAQ (reference sequence). The V gene lost 4 bases and the J gene lost 1 base, with 10 bases spanning the gap. There are 14 residues in the CDR3.

The CDR3 bases are TGTGCCAGTAGTATAGATATTGGCAGAATCACCTCCATGAACACTGAAGCTTTCTTT. Translating it yields CASSIDIGRITSMNTEAFF. The gene calls are TRBV19 and TRBJ1-1; D unclear. CDR1 is LNHDA, CDR2 SQIVND, per germline (reference sequence). There are 19 residues in the CDR3. V was pared by 0 bases and J by 0 bases, with 20 bases between.

The rearrangement links TRBV9 to TRBJ1-6; 7 bases align to TRBD1. The germline CDR1 and CDR2 sequences are SGDLS and YYNGEE. Trimming took 0 bases from V and 10 from J; bases not matched to a gene: 4. The CDR3 is 14 residues long. CDR3: CASSVGDSQSPLHF. The CDR3 region has the DNA TGTGCCAGCAGCGTAGGGGACAGCCAGTCACCCCTCCACTTT.

This chain uses TRBV4-3 with TRBJ1-4, with TRBD1 matching 10 bases. Per germline, CDR1 LGHNA and CDR2 YSLEER. The CDR3 covers 14 residues. Trimming took 4 bases from V and 7 from J; bases not matched to a gene: 3. The CDR3 bases are TGCGCCAGCAGCCCCGGACAGGGGGTTGAAAAACTGTTTTTT. Amino acids: CASSPGQGVEKLFF.

The V and J genes are TRBV30 and TRBJ2-3, with 13 bases lining up with TRBD2. The CDR3 spans 16 residues. The germline gives CDR1 GTSNPN, CDR2 SVGIG (reference sequence). The V segment lost 0 bases and the J segment 5 bases; nucleotides outside the gene matches: 5. DNA of the CDR3: TGTGCCTGGAGTGTCGGACTAGCGGGAGATCTAGATACGCAGTATTTT. Translation gives CAWSVGLAGDLDTQYF.

The chain is built from TRBV2 and TRBJ2-1; 7 positions match TRBD1. The length of the CDR3 is 15 residues. Germline V gene lookup returns CDR1 SNHLY and CDR2 FYNNEI. V lost 5 bases and J lost 2; bases outside the gene matches: 6. CDR3 nucleotide sequence: TGTGCCAGCAGTCAAGACAGGGCTACCTACAATGAGCAGTTCTTC. Residues: CASSQDRATYNEQFF.

The chain carries TRBV3-1 (or the pseudogene TRBV3-2) and TRBJ2-7; 9 nucleotides align to TRBD2. The junction had 9 bases not matched to a gene; V was cut back by 8 bases and J by 7 bases. This CDR3 is 13 amino acids long. CDR1 LGHDT and CDR2 YNNKEL come from the germline V gene (reference sequence). CDR3 protein: CASWGGGAEEQYF. The CDR3 DNA reads TGTGCCAGCTGGGGCGGGGGGGCTGAAGAGCAGTACTTC.

The chain has TRBV30 and TRBJ1-2; no firm D call. The CDR3 is 12 amino acids. Germline V gene data show CDR1 as GTSNPN and CDR2 as SVGIG (reference sequence). Trimming left V 4 bases short and J 8 bases short, with 14 bases between. The CDR3: CAWMEGVGGYTF. CDR3 DNA: TGTGCCTGGATGGAGGGAGTAGGGGGCTACACCTTC.

The CDR3 DNA reads as TGTGCCAGCAATACTCTGGTAGCTAACTATGGCTACACCTTC. Protein: CASNTLVANYGYTF. The gene calls are TRBV7-8 and TRBJ1-2; D unclear. Looked up from germline, CDR1 is SGHVS and CDR2 is FQNEAQ. V was shortened by 7 bases and J by 0 bases, with 12 bases between the two germline ends. The CDR3 spans 14 residues.

The chain links TRBV5-1 to TRBJ2-4; 8 bases are a match to TRBD2. This CDR3 contains 14 residues. V shed 2 bases, J shed 9 bases, and the junction held 7 bases outside the gene matches. Germline CDR1 is SGHRS and CDR2 is YFSETQ. CDR3 DNA sequence: TGCGCCAGCAGCTTAGGGACTAGTGAGTCCATTCAGTACTTC. This sequence encodes CASSLGTSESIQYF.

The rearrangement joins TRBV11-2 to TRBJ2-1; perhaps TRBD2 as D (6 bases). The CDR3 spans 15 residues. The germline V gene encodes CDR1 SGHAT and CDR2 FQNNGV. Trimming removed 0 bases at V and 9 bases at J, with 15 bases between. CDR3: CASSLDRAAGGEQFF. The CDR3 coding sequence is TGTGCCAGCAGCTTAGATCGAGCGGCCGGGGGTGAGCAGTTCTTC. The variable domain in full, completed from reference TRBV11-2 and TRBJ2-1, reads EAGVAQSPRYKIIEKRQSVAFWCNPISGHATLYWYQQILGQGPKLLIQFQNNGVVDDSQLPKDRFSAERLKGVDSTLKIQPAKLEDSAVYLCASSLDRAAGGEQFFGPGTRLTVL.

This CDR3 is CASSQGGLLAGGSEQYF. DNA for the CDR3: TGTGCCAGCAGCCAAGGGGGGTTATTAGCGGGAGGATCCGAGCAGTACTTC. The chain employs TRBV3-1 (or the pseudogene TRBV3-2) and TRBJ2-7, with 10 positions matching TRBD2. CDR1 and CDR2 from the germline V gene are LGHDT and YNNKEL (reference sequence). The trim removed 1 base at V and 6 bases at J, leaving 12 bases unmatched. CDR3 size: 17 residues.

This sequence joins TRBV5-5 and TRBJ2-3, with 12 bases lining up with TRBD2. The CDR3 length is 17 residues. The germline V gene encodes CDR1 SGHKS and CDR2 YYEKEE (reference sequence). Trimming took 4 bases from V and 2 from J; bases not matched to a gene: 8. CDR3 sequence (DNA): TGTGCCAGCAGCCCCCGGACTAGCGGGGCTTCCACAGATACGCAGTATTTT. Translation gives CASSPRTSGASTDTQYF.

The V call is TRBV28, the J call TRBJ1-6; 8 bases are a match to TRBD1. The CDR3 extends over 15 amino acids. Germline CDR1 MDHEN, CDR2 SYDVKM. Germline trimming cut 2 bases from V and 9 bases from J; bases unmatched to any gene: 6. In DNA, the CDR3 is TGTGCCAGCAGTTTACTCCAGGGGGCCGCTTCACCCCTCCACTTT. Its protein product is CASSLLQGAASPLHF.

This chain connects TRBV3-1 (or the pseudogene TRBV3-2) to TRBJ2-7, with D unresolved. This CDR3 has 15 amino acids. V was shortened by 1 base and J by 2 bases, with 12 bases between the two germline ends. The V gene's germline CDR1 is LGHDT and CDR2 YNNKEL (reference sequence). For the CDR3, the DNA is TGTGCCAGCAGCCAAGGCCGGAGAACGACCTACGAGCAGTACTTC. It specifies CASSQGRRTTYEQYF.

This clone came up a few times. The chain links TRBV6-5 to TRBJ1-3; D uncertain. The length of the CDR3 is 14 residues. CDR1 and CDR2 from the germline V gene are MNHEY and SVGAGI. V was clipped by 4 bases and J by 0 bases, with 7 bases between them. The CDR3 region is CASSSLNSGNTIYF. Written as DNA, the CDR3 is TGTGCCAGCAGTTCCTTAAACTCTGGAAACACCATATATTTT.

The chain couples TRBV4-3 to TRBJ1-2; 8 bases fit TRBD1. This CDR3 region has 15 residues. Germline V CDR1 and CDR2: LGHNA, YSLEER. J lost 7 bases, V lost 2 bases, and 9 bases had no gene match. The CDR3: CASSQLGQGAGGYTF. CDR3 nucleotide sequence: TGCGCCAGCAGCCAACTTGGGCAGGGGGCCGGTGGCTACACCTTC.

V gene TRBV4-1 combines with J gene TRBJ1-3; tentative D call: TRBD1 (5 bases). The CDR3 spans 16 residues. Trimming removed 0 bases from V and 0 bases from J, with 9 bases in between. The V gene's germline CDR1 is MGHRA and CDR2 YSYEKL. Here the CDR3 reads CASSQDRGASGNTIYF. The CDR3 DNA reads as TGCGCCAGCAGCCAAGATCGGGGCGCCTCTGGAAACACCATATATTTT.

The J gene is TRBJ1-5, the V gene TRBV5-3, with 10 nucleotides matching TRBD1. Being an ORF, TRBV5-3 has a function that is uncertain. There are 16 residues in the CDR3. V gave up 4 bases and J gave up 1 base; unmatched junction bases: 5. CDR3 nucleotide sequence: TGTGCCAGAAGCAGGGACAGGGGAAGGAGCAATCAGCCCCAGCATTTT. Translation: CARSRDRGRSNQPQHF.

V is TRBV7-2 and J is TRBJ1-2; D remains ambiguous. CDR1 and CDR2 from the germline V gene are SGHTA and FQGNSA. V lost 2 bases, J lost 5 bases, and 3 bases lay in between. This CDR3 spans 11 amino acids. The CDR3: CASSLSYGYTF. Written as DNA, the CDR3 is TGTGCCAGCAGCTTAAGTTATGGCTACACCTTC.